A single sample is the source of the 20 T cell receptor beta chains below, sequenced in a study of CD8 T cells in ankylosing spondylitis. TCRdb re-called the 5' RACE reads through MiXCR, storing one row per CDR3 protein. The table includes about 260,000 distinct CDR3 sequences, roughly a quarter detected once. Sequenced: blood, either unsorted or a sorted T cell fraction (not recorded which). The receptors were gathered from a male donor with ankylosing spondylitis or in good health (not recorded which).

This chain uses TRBV25-1 with TRBJ2-1; D unresolved. V lost 4 bases to trimming and J lost 5 bases, with 6 bases between them. The germline V gene has CDR1 MGHDK and CDR2 SYGVNS. This CDR3 is 12 amino acids long. CDR3 loop: CASSVYNNEQFF. The CDR3 region has the DNA TGTGCCAGCAGTGTTTACAACAATGAGCAGTTCTTC.

The chain joins TRBV12-3 or TRBV12-4 to TRBJ2-4, with D uncertain. The CDR3 runs 15 residues. Trimming took off 3 bases at V and 0 bases at J, with 9 bases between the two ends. This CDR3 reads CASSFGPPAKNIQYF. The CDR3 coding sequence is TGTGCCAGCAGTTTTGGGCCTCCAGCCAAAAACATTCAGTACTTC.

The J gene is TRBJ2-3, the V gene TRBV6-4, with a possible D match to TRBD1 (6 bases). Germline loops: CDR1 MRHNA, CDR2 SNTAGT. The CDR3 length is 17 residues. The V gene lost 0 bases and the J gene lost 2 bases, with 15 bases spanning the gap. CDR3 DNA: TGTGCCAGCAGTGACTCGATGGACAGTGGCAACACAGATACGCAGTATTTT. Its translation is CASSDSMDSGNTDTQYF.

In its sample, this clonotype was seen a few times. For the CDR3, the DNA is TGTGCCAGCAGTTTATGGGGGGAACCGGGGCAGTTCTTC. It is translated as CASSLWGEPGQFF. The V gene is TRBV12-3 or TRBV12-4, the J gene TRBJ2-1; D might be TRBD2 (6 bases). The CDR3 has 13 amino acids. V was cut by 2 bases and J by 12 bases, with 14 bases left in between.

This clonotype showed up just a few times. The chain couples TRBV24-1 to TRBJ2-1; 8 bases map to TRBD1. The CDR3 spans 13 residues. The J segment lost 4 bases and the V segment lost 7 bases, leaving 2 bases of the junction unmatched. Germline CDR1 reads KGHDR; CDR2 reads SFDVKD. For the CDR3, the DNA is TGTGCCACCAGGCAGGGGGCTTACAATGAGCAGTTCTTC. Its protein is CATRQGAYNEQFF.

The rearrangement links TRBV7-9 to TRBJ2-2, with D tentatively TRBD1 (6 bases). Trimming took off 5 bases at V and 7 bases at J, with 14 bases between the two ends. CDR1 SEHNR and CDR2 FQNEAQ come from the germline V gene (reference sequence). The CDR3 totals 14 residues. In DNA, the CDR3 is TGTGCCAGCAGCGAAACACAGGGCGTCGGGGAGCTGTTTTTT. It codes for CASSETQGVGELFF. Drawing the rest from reference TRBV7-9 and TRBJ2-2, the complete variable domain is DTGVSQNPRHKITKRGQNVTFRCDPISEHNRLYWYRQTLGQGPEFLTYFQNEAQLEKSRLLSDRFSAERPKGSFSTLEIQRTEQGDSAMYLCASSETQGVGELFFGEGSRLTVL.

This rearrangement joins TRBV7-3 to TRBJ2-1; D is perhaps TRBD2 (6 bases). This CDR3 is 15 amino acids long. The V and J ends lost 5 bases and 2 bases respectively, with 13 bases between them. Germline V gene lookup returns CDR1 SGHTA and CDR2 FQGTGA. This CDR3 reads CASSPGGEPYNEQFF. DNA for the CDR3: TGTGCCAGCAGCCCGGGCGGGGAGCCCTACAATGAGCAGTTCTTC.

There are many counts of this clonotype. The chain links TRBV5-5 to TRBJ2-1, with a tentative D call TRBD1 (7 bases). Trimming took off 2 bases at V and 2 bases at J, with 11 bases between the two ends. Germline CDR1 and CDR2: SGHKS and YYEKEE (reference sequence). This CDR3 has 15 residues. The CDR3 DNA reads TGTGCCAGCAGCTTAGGAGGGGGCCCCTACAATGAGCAGTTCTTC. Translated: CASSLGGGPYNEQFF.

The rearrangement joins TRBV6-5 to TRBJ2-7; D call uncertain. The CDR3 sequence is 16 residues long. V lost 2 bases to trimming and J lost 3 bases, with 17 bases between them. From germline, CDR1 is MNHEY and CDR2 SVGAGI. CDR3 nucleotide sequence: TGTGCCAGCAGTTACCTAGGGAAGGGCCCAAACTACGAGCAGTACTTC. The encoded protein is CASSYLGKGPNYEQYF.

This clonotype was seen repeatedly, ten times or more. The genes are TRBV10-2 and TRBJ2-2, with D unclear. CDR1 is WSHSY and CDR2 is SAAADI in the germline V gene. V was cut by 4 bases and J by 7 bases, with 10 bases left in between. This CDR3 is 13 amino acids long. CDR3 in DNA: TGCGCCAGCAGTGTTATTACAGTCGGGGAGCTGTTTTTT. This sequence encodes CASSVITVGELFF.

This clonotype has more than one count but fewer than ten. The V and J genes are TRBV20-1 and TRBJ2-3; 8 bases map to TRBD2. This CDR3 has 14 residues. CDR1 is DFQATT, CDR2 SNEGSKA, per germline (reference sequence). V lost 5 bases, J lost 5 bases, and 9 bases stayed unmatched. The CDR3 sequence is CSAYRGGVEDTQYF. In nucleotides, the CDR3 is TGCAGTGCTTATCGGGGGGGCGTAGAAGATACGCAGTATTTT.

There are many counts of this clonotype. This chain connects TRBV21-1 to TRBJ2-2; no DNA check was done on the table's D call, TRBD2. TRBV21-1 counts as a pseudogene. This CDR3 has 14 amino acids. CDR3 sequence reads: CASSQTTITGELFF. CDR3 coding DNA: TGTGCCAGCAGCCAGACTACTATCACCGGGGAGCTGTTTTTT.

This clonotype was seen only a few times. The chain uses TRBV29-1 and TRBJ2-3; 13 bases are shared with TRBD2. The CDR3 length is 14 residues. Trimming at V came to 6 bases and at J to 3 bases, leaving 3 bases not matched to a gene. Germline V gives CDR1 SQVTM, CDR2 ANQGSEA. CDR3 sequence reads: CSVGTSGATDTQYF. The DNA for the CDR3 is TGCAGCGTCGGGACTAGCGGGGCGACAGATACGCAGTATTTT.

The chain is built from TRBV20-1 and TRBJ2-1, with TRBD2 matching 7 bases. The CDR3 has 15 amino acids. Germline V gives CDR1 DFQATT, CDR2 SNEGSKA (reference sequence). Trimming removed 3 bases from V and 7 bases from J; junction bases left unmatched: 12. The CDR3 loop is CSASHQAGSRNEQFF. The DNA of the CDR3 is TGCAGTGCTAGCCACCAAGCGGGGTCTAGGAATGAGCAGTTCTTC.

This clonotype was recorded once. The V call is TRBV12-3 or TRBV12-4, the J call TRBJ2-2; 9 positions match TRBD2. CDR3 size: 16 residues. J was trimmed by 0 bases and V by 4 bases; bases with no gene match: 3. The CDR3 reads CASSYGGGANTGELFF. For the CDR3, the DNA is TGTGCCAGCAGTTATGGCGGGGGGGCGAACACCGGGGAGCTGTTTTTT.

The genes are TRBV25-1 and TRBJ2-1, with 8 bases identical to TRBD2. This CDR3 region has 15 residues. CDR1 and CDR2 from the germline V gene are MGHDK and SYGVNS. Losses at the gene ends were 4 bases for V and 7 bases for J; bases not matched to a gene: 9. CDR3 amino acids: CASSGPGTRRNEQFF. The CDR3 DNA reads TGTGCCAGCAGTGGTCCCGGGACTAGGAGGAATGAGCAGTTCTTC.

A few counts support this clonotype. The chain joins TRBV27 to TRBJ2-7; no clear D gene. Germline values: CDR1 MNHEY, CDR2 SMNVEV (reference sequence). The CDR3 runs 14 residues. V lost 0 bases, J lost 3 bases, and 9 bases lay in between. Written as DNA, the CDR3 is TGTGCCAGCAGTTTATCGTACGGCGGCTACGAGCAGTACTTC. Translating it yields CASSLSYGGYEQYF.

CDR3 loop: CAISEGGGKTDTQYF. Here the CDR3 DNA reads TGTGCCATCAGTGAGGGGGGGGGGAAAACAGATACGCAGTATTTT. V gene TRBV10-3 combines with J gene TRBJ2-3; 7 bases match TRBD2. V gave up 2 bases and J gave up 3 bases; unmatched junction bases: 5. Germline loops: CDR1 ENHRY, CDR2 SYGVKD. The CDR3 length is 15 residues.

The chain's CDR3 is CASSQGQGVPRQYF. The DNA of the CDR3 is TGTGCCAGCAGCCAGGGACAGGGGGTGCCGAGGCAGTACTTC. The chain uses TRBV9 and TRBJ2-7, with 11 bases lining up with TRBD1. The ends lost 4 bases at V and 9 bases at J; junction bases unmatched: 9. From germline, CDR1 is SGDLS and CDR2 YYNGEE. The CDR3 is 14 amino acids.

This clonotype has ten or more counts. This chain joins TRBV7-2 and TRBJ2-1; 10 nucleotides align to TRBD2. The CDR3 is 16 amino acids. V gave up 1 base and J gave up 7 bases; unmatched junction bases: 7. Germline-derived CDR1 and CDR2 are SGHTA and FQGNSA. The CDR3 is CASSLEGSGGRNEQFF. CDR3 coding DNA: TGTGCCAGCAGCTTAGAAGGTAGCGGGGGGCGGAATGAGCAGTTCTTC. Full variable domain (missing parts from reference TRBV7-2 and TRBJ2-1): GAGVSQSPSNKVTEKGKDVELRCDPISGHTALYWYRQSLGQGLEFLIYFQGNSAPDKSGLPSDRFSAERTGGSVSTLTIQRTQQEDSAVYLCASSLEGSGGRNEQFFGPGTRLTVL.